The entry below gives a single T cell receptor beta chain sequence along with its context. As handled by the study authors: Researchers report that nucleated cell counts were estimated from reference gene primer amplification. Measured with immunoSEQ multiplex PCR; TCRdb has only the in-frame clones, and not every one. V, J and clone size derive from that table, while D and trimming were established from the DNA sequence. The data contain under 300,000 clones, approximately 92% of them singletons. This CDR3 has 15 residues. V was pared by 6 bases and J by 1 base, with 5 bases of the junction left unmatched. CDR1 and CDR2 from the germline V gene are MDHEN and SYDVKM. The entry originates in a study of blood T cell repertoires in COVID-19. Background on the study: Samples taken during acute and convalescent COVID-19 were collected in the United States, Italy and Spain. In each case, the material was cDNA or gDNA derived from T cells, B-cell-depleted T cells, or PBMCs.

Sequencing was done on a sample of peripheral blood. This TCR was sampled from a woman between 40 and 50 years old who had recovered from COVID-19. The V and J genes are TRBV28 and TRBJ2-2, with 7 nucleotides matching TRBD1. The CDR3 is CASSYDRENTGELFF. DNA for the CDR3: TGTGCCAGCAGCTACGACAGGGAGAACACCGGGGAGCTGTTTTTT. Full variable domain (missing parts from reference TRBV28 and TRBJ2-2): DVKVTQSSRYLVKRTGEKVFLECVQDMDHENMFWYRQDPGLGLRLIYFSYDVKMKEKGDIPEGYSVSREKKERFSLILESASTNQTSMYLCASSYDRENTGELFFGEGSRLTVL.